Following are 22 T cell receptor beta chains from one sample sequenced in a study of beta chain features in type 1 diabetes. All of the isolated RNA was reverse transcribed, so expressed TCRB transcripts were sequenced. Profiling relied on immunoSEQ multiplex PCR, and the TCRdb table lists in-frame clones only, not all of them. The table records over 700,000 clones, about a sixth of them present only once. Sample: naive CD4+ T cells from blood. The receptors shown here come from a young woman in good health.

A few counts support this clone. The V call is TRBV14, the J call TRBJ2-1; D gene uncertain. The CDR3 runs to 14 residues. The germline gives CDR1 SGHDN, CDR2 FVKESK. V lost 4 bases, J lost 0 bases, and 7 bases lay in between. This chain's CDR3 is CASSPWNSYNEQFF. The CDR3 DNA follows: TGTGCCAGCAGCCCTTGGAACTCCTACAATGAGCAGTTCTTC.

This clone came up a few times. The rearrangement joins TRBV19 to TRBJ2-1; possibly TRBD2 for D (7 bases). With 9 bases removed from V and 2 bases from J, the gap between germline ends came to 14 bases. CDR3 length: 14 amino acids. In germline, CDR1 is LNHDA, CDR2 SQIVND (reference sequence). This CDR3 is CASQGGGPYNEQFF. CDR3 DNA: TGTGCCAGCCAAGGGGGGGGACCCTACAATGAGCAGTTCTTC.

This clone was picked up a small number of times. The chain carries TRBV25-1 and TRBJ2-3; D might be TRBD1 (6 bases). This CDR3 region has 15 residues. V dropped 2 bases and J dropped 2 bases, with 11 bases sitting between them. Germline assignment: CDR1 MGHDK and CDR2 SYGVNS. The CDR3 nucleotides read TGTGCCAGCAGTGAAAAGACAGGTTTCACAGATACGCAGTATTTT. Translated: CASSEKTGFTDTQYF.

This clone was recorded a few times. The chain joins TRBV7-2 to TRBJ1-1, with no clear D. V lost 5 bases to trimming and J lost 1 base, with 11 bases between them. This CDR3 spans 14 amino acids. Germline V lookup: CDR1 SGHTA, CDR2 FQGNSA. The CDR3 DNA reads TGTGCCAGCAGCCTCCTTCGCGGGAACACTGAAGCTTTCTTT. This gives the protein CASSLLRGNTEAFF.

In this sample, this clone turned up a few times. A read error may produce the germline difference seen at one junction end. V and J are TRBV7-7 and TRBJ2-7; 9 nucleotides align to TRBD1. The CDR3 is made up of 15 amino acids. CDR1 is SSHAT, CDR2 FNYEAQ, per germline (reference sequence). The CDR3 loop reads CASSLPGTGSYEQYF. In DNA form, the CDR3 reads TGTGCTAGCAGCTTACCCGGGACAGGGTCCTACGAGCAGTACTTC.

This clone was picked up a small number of times. The chain is built from TRBV2 and TRBJ2-5; D possibly corresponds to TRBD1 (6 bases). CDR1 and CDR2 (germline): SNHLY, FYNNEI. Trimming shortened V by 7 bases and J by 4 bases, and 19 bases separated the two germline ends. The CDR3 contains 15 residues. The CDR3 here is CASTADEGVVETQYF. For the CDR3, the DNA is TGTGCCAGCACCGCTGACGAGGGGGTAGTAGAGACCCAGTACTTC.

In this sample, this clone turned up once. The rearrangement joins TRBV27 to TRBJ1-1, with a tentative D call TRBD1 (5 bases). Germline V gives CDR1 MNHEY, CDR2 SMNVEV (reference sequence). This CDR3 is built from 18 residues. Trimming shortened V by 5 bases and J by 1 base, and 23 bases separated the two germline ends. The CDR3 coding sequence is TGTGCCAGCAGTCCCTGGGTGAGGGGCGCGCCCACGAACACTGAAGCTTTCTTT. Translation: CASSPWVRGAPTNTEAFF.

The rearrangement joins TRBV10-3 to TRBJ2-7; 7 bases match TRBD1. Looked up from germline, CDR1 is ENHRY and CDR2 is SYGVKD. The CDR3 has 13 amino acids. With V trimmed by 8 bases and J by 5 bases, 9 bases remained unmatched. For the CDR3, the DNA is TGTGCCATCCATGCGACAGGGTCGAACGAGCAGTACTTC. Amino acid sequence: CAIHATGSNEQYF.

The chain uses TRBV7-2 and TRBJ2-3; D gene unclear. The CDR3 consists of 12 residues. Germline values: CDR1 SGHTA, CDR2 FQGNSA. V shed 4 bases and J shed 6 bases, with 8 bases lying between them. CDR3 nucleotide sequence: TGTGCCAGCAGCTCGCTGAGGGATACGCAGTATTTT. Amino acids: CASSSLRDTQYF. Using reference TRBV7-2 and TRBJ2-3 for the parts outside the CDR3, the full variable domain is GAGVSQSPSNKVTEKGKDVELRCDPISGHTALYWYRQSLGQGLEFLIYFQGNSAPDKSGLPSDRFSAERTGGSVSTLTIQRTQQEDSAVYLCASSSLRDTQYFGPGTRLTVL.

In DNA, the CDR3 is TGTGCCACCAGCGGAGGAGCGACTAGTCGACGGGAGACCCAGTACTTC. As protein: CATSGGATSRRETQYF. V is TRBV15 and J is TRBJ2-5, with D perhaps TRBD2 (6 bases). With 5 bases removed from V and 5 bases from J, the gap between germline ends came to 21 bases. The CDR3 contains 16 residues. Germline V gene lookup returns CDR1 LNHNV and CDR2 YYDKDF (reference sequence). The entire variable domain, with the rest obtained from reference TRBV15 and TRBJ2-5, is as follows: DAMVIQNPRYQVTQFGKPVTLSCSQTLNHNVMYWYQQKSSQAPKLLFHYYDKDFNNEADTPDNFQSRRPNTSFCFLDIRSPGLGDTAMYLCATSGGATSRRETQYFGPGTRLLVL.

This rearrangement joins TRBV9 to TRBJ1-2; perhaps TRBD1 as D (6 bases). V lost 0 bases to trimming and J lost 5 bases, with 14 bases between them. This CDR3 contains 15 residues. The germline CDR1 and CDR2 sequences are SGDLS and YYNGEE. The CDR3 protein is CASSVAGTSTYGYTF. CDR3 coding DNA: TGTGCCAGCAGCGTAGCCGGGACATCTACGTATGGCTACACCTTC.

In its sample, this clone was seen a few times. The V call is TRBV2, the J call TRBJ1-1; 7 nucleotides line up with TRBD1. The CDR3 is made up of 15 amino acids. The germline CDR1 and CDR2 sequences are SNHLY and FYNNEI. With V trimmed by 1 base and J by 4 bases, 6 bases remained unmatched. The DNA for the CDR3 is TGTGCCAGCAGTGAAGTGGCAGGGGGTATCACTGAAGCTTTCTTT. It translates to CASSEVAGGITEAFF.

Here the CDR3 DNA reads TGTGCCAGCAGCACTAGCGGGAGGGAGGCAGATACGCAGTATTTT. Translation: CASSTSGREADTQYF. V is TRBV7-2 and J is TRBJ2-3, with 13 positions matching TRBD2. The germline CDR1 and CDR2 sequences are SGHTA and FQGNSA. The CDR3 has 15 amino acids. The V and J ends lost 5 bases and 4 bases, in that order; junction bases with no gene match: 3.

V usage is TRBV7-8 and J usage is TRBJ2-3; unclear D gene. Germline lookup yields CDR1 SGHVS and CDR2 FQNEAQ. Deletions cut 4 bases from V and 5 bases from J, with 16 bases between. CDR3 length: 15 amino acids. The CDR3: CASSSPSATRDTQYF. The CDR3, as DNA: TGTGCCAGCAGCTCGCCCTCGGCTACGAGAGATACGCAGTATTTT.

The V and J genes are TRBV4-3 and TRBJ2-1, with D perhaps TRBD1 or TRBD2 (5 bases each). This CDR3 is built from 15 residues. Deletions cut 0 bases from V and 6 bases from J, with 12 bases between. Per the germline V gene, CDR1 is LGHNA and CDR2 is YSLEER. CDR3 DNA sequence: TGCGCCAGCAGCCAAGACGCGCTCGGGGCCAATGAGCAGTTCTTC. Protein product: CASSQDALGANEQFF.

This clone was recorded a few times. V is TRBV6-1 and J is TRBJ2-7, with 11 nucleotides matching TRBD2. V trimming: 2 bases; J trimming: 4 bases; junction bases outside the gene matches: 4. The CDR3 has 15 amino acids. Germline V gives CDR1 MNHNS, CDR2 SASEGT. The CDR3 sequence: CASSERLAGGYEQYF. The CDR3 bases are TGTGCCAGCAGTGAACGCCTAGCGGGAGGTTACGAGCAGTACTTC.

This clone occurred a few times. This chain connects TRBV18 to TRBJ2-5, with 8 bases matching TRBD1. The CDR3 runs 14 residues. Trimming removed 4 bases from V and 5 bases from J; junction bases left unmatched: 6. The germline V gene has CDR1 KGHSH and CDR2 LQKENI. Here the CDR3 reads CASSRGRGLETQYF. The CDR3 DNA is TGTGCCAGCTCACGCGGCAGGGGGCTTGAGACCCAGTACTTC.

This clone was seen a few times. The chain recombines TRBV7-9 with TRBJ2-7, with D possibly being TRBD2 (6 bases). This CDR3 is built from 17 residues. The germline V and J ends were trimmed by 1 base and 2 bases, with 18 bases remaining between them. Germline assignment: CDR1 SEHNR and CDR2 FQNEAQ (reference sequence). CDR3 loop: CASSLGLAGTLAYEQYF. CDR3 sequence (DNA): TGTGCCAGCAGCTTAGGTTTGGCGGGGACCCTCGCCTACGAGCAGTACTTC.

This clone was observed a handful of times. In DNA form, the CDR3 reads TGTGCCAGCAGTAGAGTACAGGGATGGAGCGAAAAACTGTTTTTT. It translates to CASSRVQGWSEKLFF. The chain recombines TRBV28 with TRBJ1-4; a possible D gene is TRBD1 (6 bases). CDR3 length: 15 amino acids. Trimming took off 5 bases at V and 8 bases at J, with 18 bases between the two ends. Germline CDR1 reads MDHEN; CDR2 reads SYDVKM. The variable domain in full, completed from reference TRBV28 and TRBJ1-4, reads DVKVTQSSRYLVKRTGEKVFLECVQDMDHENMFWYRQDPGLGLRLIYFSYDVKMKEKGDIPEGYSVSREKKERFSLILESASTNQTSMYLCASSRVQGWSEKLFFGSGTQLSVL.

To note about this clone: Different DNA sequences within this sample yield the same CDR3. The genes are TRBV28 and TRBJ2-4; D is undetermined. V lost 3 bases, J lost 0 bases, and 6 bases lay in between. The CDR3 runs to 14 residues. Germline V gives CDR1 MDHEN, CDR2 SYDVKM. DNA for the CDR3: TGTGCCAGCAGTTTTGGGCTAGCCAAAAACATTCAGTACTTC. It codes for CASSFGLAKNIQYF. The full variable domain, rest sourced from reference TRBV28 and TRBJ2-4, is DVKVTQSSRYLVKRTGEKVFLECVQDMDHENMFWYRQDPGLGLRLIYFSYDVKMKEKGDIPEGYSVSREKKERFSLILESASTNQTSMYLCASSFGLAKNIQYFGAGTRLSVL.

The chain recombines TRBV5-1 with TRBJ2-7; the D is unclear. V gave up 4 bases and J gave up 0 bases, with 11 bases separating them. The germline V gene encodes CDR1 SGHRS and CDR2 YFSETQ. The CDR3 covers 14 residues. In nucleotides, the CDR3 is TGCGCCAGCAGCAGCTATAGCAACTCCTACGAGCAGTACTTC. Amino acid sequence: CASSSYSNSYEQYF. Using reference TRBV5-1 and TRBJ2-7 for the parts outside the CDR3, the full variable domain is KAGVTQTPRYLIKTRGQQVTLSCSPISGHRSVSWYQQTPGQGLQFLFEYFSETQRNKGNFPGRFSGRQFSNSRSEMNVSTLELGDSALYLCASSSYSNSYEQYFGPGTRLTVT.

This chain links TRBV4-3 with TRBJ2-1; tentatively, D is TRBD2 (5 bases). The CDR3 extends over 15 amino acids. Germline assignment: CDR1 LGHNA and CDR2 YSLEER. Trimming cost V 3 bases and J 8 bases, with 17 bases left between them. This CDR3 is CASSHHPLAPYEQFF. The CDR3 nucleotides read TGCGCCAGCAGCCACCATCCCCTAGCTCCGTATGAGCAGTTCTTC.